The clone carrying this T cell receptor beta chain was seen repeatedly, ten times or more. What it recognizes is unknown. CDR1 is SEHNR and CDR2 is FQNEAQ in the germline V gene (reference sequence). This CDR3 comprises 15 residues. V lost 4 bases, J lost 3 bases, and 13 bases lay in between. The data were taken from a study of CD8+CD57+ T cells in acquired aplastic anemia. Looking at the study overall: Sorted CD4+ and CD8+ cells yielded DNA averaging approximately 3 ug.

Sequenced patients had shown CD8+CD57+ cell expansion by flow cytometry. As a group, the patients uniformly had severe acquired aplastic anemia. Patient blood was sampled before any therapy had been received. Study findings and constraints: Patients shared approximately 30 CD8+ CDR3 sequences with controls.

Investigators profiled TCR beta VDJ and CDR3 from genomic DNA template. TCRdb called the reads again in MiXCR, with one record for every CDR3 protein. This sample has approximately 40,000 distinct CDR3 sequences, with less than 65% found just once. This TCR derives from a human donor with aplastic anemia. V and J are TRBV7-9 and TRBJ1-5, with D perhaps matching TRBD1 (6 bases). Input material: sorted CD4+, CD8+, or CD8+CD57+ T cells (not recorded which) from PBMCs. In nucleotides, the CDR3 is TGTGCCAGCAGCTCGGACAGTTTCCTCAATCAGCCCCAGCATTTT. The encoded protein is CASSSDSFLNQPQHF.